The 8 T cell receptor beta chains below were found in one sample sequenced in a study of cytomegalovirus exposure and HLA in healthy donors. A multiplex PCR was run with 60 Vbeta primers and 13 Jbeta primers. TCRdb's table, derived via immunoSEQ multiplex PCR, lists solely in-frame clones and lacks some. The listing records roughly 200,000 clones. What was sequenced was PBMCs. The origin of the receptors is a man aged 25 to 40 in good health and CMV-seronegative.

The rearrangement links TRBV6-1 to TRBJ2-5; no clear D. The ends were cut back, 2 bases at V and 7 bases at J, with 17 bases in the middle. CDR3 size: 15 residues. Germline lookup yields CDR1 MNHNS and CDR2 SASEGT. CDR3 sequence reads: CASSESGQTSGTQYF. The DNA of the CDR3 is TGTGCCAGCAGTGAAAGTGGGCAGACCTCAGGGACCCAGTACTTC.

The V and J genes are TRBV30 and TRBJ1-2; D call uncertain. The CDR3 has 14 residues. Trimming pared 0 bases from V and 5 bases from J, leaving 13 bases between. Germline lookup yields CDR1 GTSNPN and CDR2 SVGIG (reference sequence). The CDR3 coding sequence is TGTGCCTGGAGTGTATCTCGGGTAGAATATGGCTACACCTTC. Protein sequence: CAWSVSRVEYGYTF.

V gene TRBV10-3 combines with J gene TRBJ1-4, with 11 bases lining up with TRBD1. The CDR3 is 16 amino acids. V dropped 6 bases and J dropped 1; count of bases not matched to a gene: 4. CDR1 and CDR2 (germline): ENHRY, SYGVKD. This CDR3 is CAISVDRGLTNEKLFF. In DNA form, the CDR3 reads TGTGCCATCAGCGTGGACAGGGGGCTAACTAATGAAAAACTGTTTTTT.

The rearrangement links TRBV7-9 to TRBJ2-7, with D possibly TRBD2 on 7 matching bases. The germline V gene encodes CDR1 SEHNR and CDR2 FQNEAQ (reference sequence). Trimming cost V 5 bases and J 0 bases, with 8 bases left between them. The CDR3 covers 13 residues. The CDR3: CASSGGASYEQYF. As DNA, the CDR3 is TGTGCCAGCAGCGGGGGGGCCTCCTACGAGCAGTACTTC.

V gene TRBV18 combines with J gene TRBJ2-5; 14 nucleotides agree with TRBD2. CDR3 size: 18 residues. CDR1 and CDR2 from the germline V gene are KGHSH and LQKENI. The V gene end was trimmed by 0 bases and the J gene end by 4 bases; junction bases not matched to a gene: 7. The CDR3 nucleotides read TGTGCCAGCTCACCACCCGGGACTAGCGGGAGAGTTTTAGAGACCCAGTACTTC. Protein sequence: CASSPPGTSGRVLETQYF.

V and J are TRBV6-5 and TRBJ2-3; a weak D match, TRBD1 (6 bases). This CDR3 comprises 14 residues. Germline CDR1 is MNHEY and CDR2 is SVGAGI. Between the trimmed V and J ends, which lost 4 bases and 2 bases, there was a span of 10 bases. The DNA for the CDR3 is TGTGCCAGCAGTTGGGCAGGGGCCACAGATACGCAGTATTTT. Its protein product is CASSWAGATDTQYF.

The CDR3 DNA reads TGCGCCAGCAGTGTCGGGGGTAGCACAGATACGCAGTATTTT. This encodes CASSVGGSTDTQYF. This sequence joins TRBV10-2 and TRBJ2-3; weak D call: TRBD2 (6 bases). V was shortened by 4 bases and J by 0 bases, with 8 bases between the two germline ends. The CDR3 totals 14 residues. Germline V gives CDR1 WSHSY, CDR2 SAAADI.

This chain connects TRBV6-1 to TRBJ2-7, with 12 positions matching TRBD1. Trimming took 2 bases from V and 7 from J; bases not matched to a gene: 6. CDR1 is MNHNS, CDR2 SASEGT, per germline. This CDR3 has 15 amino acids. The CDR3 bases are TGTGCCAGCAGTGAACTCGGGACAGGGGGCGAGGAGCAGTACTTC. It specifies CASSELGTGGEEQYF.